This T cell receptor (beta chain) was sequenced for a study of blood T cell repertoires in COVID-19. CDR3 length: 17 amino acids. CDR1 SEHNR and CDR2 FQNEAQ come from the germline V gene (reference sequence). V trimming: 0 bases; J trimming: 6 bases; junction bases outside the gene matches: 9. The protocol was immunoSEQ multiplex PCR, while the TCRdb copy is restricted to in-frame clones and leaves out a portion. The sample has tens of thousands of clones; less than 95% are singletons. The chain recombines TRBV7-9 with TRBJ2-4, with 9 nucleotides matching TRBD1. The sample comprised peripheral blood. This receptor was obtained from a man aged 50-59 years with COVID-19, enrolled during active disease. The CDR3 DNA reads as TGTGCCAGCAGCTTAGCGGGGACAGGGCGATTGGGAAACATTCAGTACTTC. It yields the protein CASSLAGTGRLGNIQYF.